This entry lists 22 T cell receptor beta chains sequenced from one sample in a study of molecular identifiers for immune sequencing clone quantification. TCRdb reanalysed the PCR reads using MiXCR and keeps one entry per CDR3 protein. The sample contains about half a million distinct CDR3 sequences, about 22% of which appear only once. The material sequenced was naive CD8+ T cells from blood, with Jurkat cell RNA spiked in. As to subset: FACS-sorted CD8+CD4-CCR7+CD45RA+ naive T cells. These receptors were taken from a human donor in good health. Some libraries in this study had Jurkat cell RNA spiked in.

The table lists this clonotype with many counts. The CDR3 DNA sequence: TGTGCCAGCAGTTCCAACCAGCGGTTAAACCAAGAGACCCAGTACTTC. It is translated as CASSSNQRLNQETQYF. This rearrangement joins TRBV28 to TRBJ2-5, with D possibly TRBD2 on 5 matching bases. The V and J ends lost 4 bases and 0 bases respectively, with 15 bases between them. Germline values: CDR1 MDHEN, CDR2 SYDVKM. The CDR3 sequence is 16 residues long.

This clonotype occurred many times. V and J are TRBV6-6 and TRBJ1-1; D remains ambiguous. Germline loops: CDR1 MNHNY, CDR2 SVGAGI (reference sequence). V was clipped by 3 bases and J by 4 bases, with 9 bases between them. The CDR3 consists of 13 residues. The CDR3: CASSYPGGTEAFF. The CDR3 nucleotides are TGTGCCAGCAGTTATCCGGGTGGCACTGAAGCTTTCTTT.

This clonotype was detected ten times or more. The V gene is TRBV12-3 or TRBV12-4, the J gene TRBJ2-3; 13 positions agree with TRBD2. The length of the CDR3 is 17 residues. J gave up 5 bases and V 5 bases, and 10 bases lay outside the gene matches. The CDR3 nucleotides read TGTGCCAGCAGTGGCGGGACTAGCGGGGACGTCAAAGATACGCAGTATTTT. This translates into CASSGGTSGDVKDTQYF.

The rearrangement links TRBV30 to TRBJ2-7; possible D gene TRBD2, 5 bases. V dropped 1 base and J dropped 1 base, with 11 bases sitting between them. Germline V gene sequence: CDR1 GTSNPN, CDR2 SVGIG (reference sequence). This CDR3 is built from 14 residues. CDR3 in DNA: TGTGCCTGGAGTGAGGACTCTGCTTCCTACGAGCAGTACTTC. Translation: CAWSEDSASYEQYF.

The V and J genes are TRBV5-6 and TRBJ2-7, with 8 bases aligning to TRBD1. This CDR3 comprises 14 residues. From germline, CDR1 is SGHDT and CDR2 YYEEEE. The ends lost 0 bases at V and 4 bases at J; junction bases unmatched: 3. The CDR3 protein is CASSLGQGMYEQYF. DNA for the CDR3: TGTGCCAGCAGCTTGGGACAGGGGATGTACGAGCAGTACTTC.

This clonotype was found a few times. The chain uses TRBV12-3 or TRBV12-4 and TRBJ2-7; the match to TRBD1 covers 8 bases. CDR3 length equals 14 residues. The J segment lost 4 bases and the V segment lost 6 bases, leaving 8 bases of the junction unmatched. The CDR3 protein is CASRPDREGYEQYF. CDR3 DNA: TGTGCCAGCAGACCGGACAGGGAAGGATACGAGCAGTACTTC.

Concerning this clonotype: This may come from a read error, since a much larger clone is one base off. V is TRBV5-4 and J is TRBJ1-2; D not resolved. The germline CDR1 and CDR2 sequences are SGHNT and YYREEE (reference sequence). The CDR3 spans 16 residues. This chain's CDR3 is CAGSLDRMRVVNGYTF. Written as DNA, the CDR3 is TGTGCCGGCAGCTTGGATCGGATGAGGGTTGTGAATGGCTACACCTTC.

V gene TRBV7-9 combines with J gene TRBJ2-7, with 7 nucleotides matching TRBD2. CDR3 length equals 14 residues. Germline loops: CDR1 SEHNR, CDR2 FQNEAQ (reference sequence). The junction had 5 bases not matched to a gene; V was cut back by 4 bases and J by 2 bases. DNA of the CDR3: TGTGCCAGCAGCTCCCGGGGGGAAGCCTACGAGCAGTACTTC. Translated: CASSSRGEAYEQYF.

J is TRBJ2-7 and V is TRBV7-9; no reliable D call. V lost 6 bases, J lost 5 bases, and 20 bases lay in between. This CDR3 is built from 15 residues. CDR1 is SEHNR, CDR2 FQNEAQ, per germline (reference sequence). This CDR3 is CASSPSLAGIDEQYF. CDR3 coding DNA: TGTGCCAGCAGTCCGTCTTTAGCAGGTATCGACGAGCAGTACTTC.

This clonotype was found once. This is likely a read error, given that the CDR3 carries no conserved phenylalanine or tryptophan at its end. The gene calls are TRBV20-1 and TRBJ2-3; D is unclear. The CDR3 length is 13 residues. The V end lost 1 base, the J end lost 0 bases, and 5 bases lay between the germline ends. The germline V gene encodes CDR1 DFQATT and CDR2 SNEGSKA (reference sequence). CDR3 protein: CSARASSTDTQYS. DNA of the CDR3: TGCAGTGCTAGAGCCTCTAGCACAGATACGCAGTATTCT.

CDR3 in DNA: TGTGCTAGTGGTTTTTTCGAGGTGAGGGCGAACACTGAAGCTTTCTTT. Amino acid sequence: CASGFFEVRANTEAFF. The J gene is TRBJ1-1, the V gene TRBV12-5; D is undetermined. Germline CDR1 reads LGHNT; CDR2 reads FRNRAP. Trimming removed 3 bases at V and 1 base at J, with 15 bases between. CDR3 length: 16 amino acids.

The chain has TRBV28 and TRBJ2-5, with 11 positions matching TRBD2. The germline CDR1 and CDR2 sequences are MDHEN and SYDVKM. This CDR3 spans 17 amino acids. The ends lost 5 bases at V and 4 bases at J; junction bases unmatched: 12. The CDR3 loop is CASSPLPLAGAGETQYF. The CDR3, as DNA: TGTGCCAGCAGTCCCCTCCCACTAGCGGGAGCTGGAGAGACCCAGTACTTC.

Of note for this clonotype: Possible read error: a much larger clone is one base away. As the CDR3 is not closed by the conserved phenylalanine or tryptophan, this likely results from a read error. The chain combines TRBV20-1 with TRBJ1-1; TRBD1 agrees at 8 bases. The germline gives CDR1 DFQATT, CDR2 SNEGSKA (reference sequence). This CDR3 comprises 10 residues. The V segment lost 7 bases and the J segment 11 bases; nucleotides outside the gene matches: 6. CDR3 DNA: TGCAGTGTACCAGGGGGCACTGCTTTCCTT. It specifies CSVPGGTAFL.

This rearrangement joins TRBV29-1 to TRBJ2-1, with D unclear. The CDR3 runs 12 residues. V was cut by 2 bases and J by 6 bases, with 8 bases left in between. CDR1 is SQVTM, CDR2 ANQGSEA, per germline. The DNA of the CDR3 is TGCAGCGTTGAAATTGCCACCAATGAGCAGTTCTTC. As protein: CSVEIATNEQFF.

This clonotype was seen at least ten times. The rearrangement uses TRBV12-3 or TRBV12-4 and TRBJ2-4; TRBD1 aligns across 7 bases. CDR3 length: 15 residues. V dropped 2 bases and J dropped 4; count of bases not matched to a gene: 5. The CDR3 DNA follows: TGTGCCAGCAGTTTATTAGCACAGGGGAAAAACATTCAGTACTTC. Its protein is CASSLLAQGKNIQYF.

As concerns this clonotype: Possible read error: a much larger clone is one base away. The V gene is TRBV6-2 or TRBV6-3, the J gene TRBJ1-1, with D perhaps TRBD1 (5 bases). V dropped 2 bases and J dropped 6 bases, with 13 bases sitting between them. Per germline, CDR1 MNHEY and CDR2 SVGEGT. This CDR3 has 14 amino acids. The CDR3 region is CASSYGGVGAEAFF. The CDR3 DNA reads TGTGCCAGCAGTTACGGGGGAGTAGGCGCTGAAGCTTTCTTT.

The rearrangement joins TRBV5-4 to TRBJ2-7; 7 bases fit TRBD2. The CDR3 has 16 residues. V lost 4 bases, J lost 0 bases, and 10 bases stayed unmatched. Per germline, CDR1 SGHNT and CDR2 YYREEE (reference sequence). This CDR3 is CASSLVGGAFSYEQYF. Written as DNA, the CDR3 is TGTGCCAGCAGCCTCGTGGGAGGGGCGTTCTCCTACGAGCAGTACTTC.

This clonotype was found a few times. The J gene is TRBJ2-7, the V gene TRBV18; no clear D. The CDR3 consists of 16 residues. Germline loops: CDR1 KGHSH, CDR2 LQKENI. Trimming left V 0 bases short and J 0 bases short, with 12 bases between. This CDR3 reads CASSPPPTAPSYEQYF. In nucleotides, the CDR3 is TGTGCCAGCTCACCACCACCGACGGCCCCCTCCTACGAGCAGTACTTC.

This clonotype was detected many times. This chain joins TRBV12-3 or TRBV12-4 and TRBJ1-1; no clear D gene. V was cut by 7 bases and J by 5 bases, with 17 bases left in between. The CDR3 has 14 amino acids. CDR3 residues: CASNLMGSWTEAFF. The CDR3 nucleotides are TGTGCCAGCAACCTAATGGGGTCTTGGACTGAAGCTTTCTTT.

Remarks on this clonotype: This may be a read error: a much more frequent sequence differs by one nucleotide. The rearrangement links TRBV9 to TRBJ1-5, with unresolved D. The CDR3 contains 13 residues. CDR1 and CDR2 (germline): SGDLS, YYNGEE. V dropped 2 bases and J dropped 6 bases, with 9 bases sitting between them. CDR3 protein: CASSVVGVQPQHF. In nucleotides, the CDR3 is TGTGCCAGCAGCGTTGTGGGAGTTCAGCCCCAGCATTTT.

This clonotype was counted at least ten times. The J gene is TRBJ2-1, the V gene TRBV30, with D hard to call. The CDR3 contains 13 residues. CDR1 GTSNPN and CDR2 SVGIG come from the germline V gene (reference sequence). V was pared by 0 bases and J by 7 bases, with 10 bases between. CDR3 protein: CAWSVGVGNEQFF. As DNA, the CDR3 is TGTGCCTGGAGTGTCGGCGTAGGGAATGAGCAGTTCTTC.

This clonotype was seen more than once but under ten times. The V call is TRBV4-1, the J call TRBJ2-1; 12 bases align to TRBD2. With 0 bases clipped from V and 8 bases from J, the junction kept 11 bases outside the gene matches. The V gene's germline CDR1 is MGHRA and CDR2 YSYEKL. The CDR3 covers 18 residues. The CDR3 protein is CASSQDRARLAGDDEQFF. The CDR3, as DNA: TGCGCCAGCAGCCAAGATAGAGCGCGACTAGCGGGAGATGATGAGCAGTTCTTC.